This TCR beta chain appears in the sequencing data of a study of cytomegalovirus exposure and HLA in healthy donors. The germline CDR1 and CDR2 sequences are MDHEN and SYDVKM. V was clipped by 4 bases and J by 4 bases; unmatched bases: 5. CDR3 length: 15 residues. Vbeta (60) and Jbeta (13) primers were used in the PCR. TCRdb's copy holds only in-frame clones and misses some; the assay was immunoSEQ multiplex PCR. The data hold around 190,000 clones, with 65% to 90% observed a single time. The gene calls are TRBV28 and TRBJ2-7, with 12 bases aligning to TRBD1. The source material was PBMCs. The clonotype was recovered from a woman in her forties or fifties in good health and CMV-seronegative. Here the CDR3 DNA reads TGTGCCAGCAGTTCCCCGGGACAGGGGGCGTACGAGCAGTACTTC. Translated, it gives CASSSPGQGAYEQYF.